This paragraph reports one T cell receptor beta chain. Germline lookup yields CDR1 MGHRA and CDR2 YSYEKL. Trimming left V 6 bases short and J 5 bases short, with 16 bases between. CDR3 length equals 14 residues. The data derive from a study of memory CD4+ T cells and cytomegalovirus serostatus. Using immunoSEQ multiplex PCR, the repertoire was profiled, and TCRdb retains in-frame clones only, with some absent. This sample has about 48,000 clones, with around 80% found just once. Single viable CD3+CD4+CD8-CD45RO+ cells were sorted as the memory CD4+ T cells. This receptor was obtained from an adult in good health and CMV-seronegative. What was sequenced was memory CD4+ T cells from blood. The rearrangement uses TRBV4-1 and TRBJ1-1, with a tentative D call TRBD1 (6 bases). The CDR3 here is CASRGLLRGTEAFF. The CDR3 coding sequence is TGCGCCAGCAGGGGCCTTTTAAGGGGGACTGAAGCTTTCTTT.